This record concerns one T cell receptor beta chain sequence. This clonotype has only a few counts. Its antigen is not yet known. No base-level quality is on record; no much larger clone is a single base apart. Including the terminal cysteine and phenylalanine, the CDR3 comprises 17 residues. The retained sequence is limited to the CDR3, 51 bases, with the frame set at the first base. The germline V gene sets CDR1 to SGHTA and CDR2 to FQGTGA. The germline V and J ends show losses of 5 bases and 0 bases respectively, and no gene match explains 9 bases of the junction. These data belong to a study of immune heterogeneity within non-small cell lung tumors (dated by TCRdb to the late 2010s). About the investigation overall: By histology, the tumors were a few squamous cell carcinomas, nine to eleven non-squamous carcinomas and 1 tumor not otherwise specified. TCR repertoire analysis included under 60 tumor loci from 15 patients, whereas transcriptome data included only 45 or so loci from roughly 12 patients. Whole-exome sequencing, RNA-seq and TCR beta repertoire sequencing were combined for multiple spatially distinct regions from each NSCLC tumor so that intratumoral immune heterogeneity could be examined. Neoantigen binding to each patient's HLA alleles was predicted with netMHCpan-3.0 for mutant peptides of 8 to 11 amino acids.

What the research found in general, with its limitations: Local T-cell repertoire clonality showed a statistically significant but moderate positive correlation with local tumor mutational burden (R 0.3 to 0.35). High-frequency TCR beta clonotypes were largely distinct between individual patients. Identical dominant CDR3B clonotypes recurred across loci within a patient, yet different tumor locations also harbored unique high-frequency clones.

The TCR template was genomic DNA extracted from bulk tumor tissue, and around 540 ng of gDNA was amplified for each sample. During surgery, several biopsies were collected from each primary tumor and placed as far from one another as possible within the tumor mass. The study cohort was described as untreated, and the patients were newly diagnosed NSCLC cases having curative surgery. The donors were fewer than 18 patients with newly diagnosed non-small cell lung cancer who were having surgery with curative intent. Resected tumor masses were reviewed by two independent pathologists. Only high-quality DNA and RNA samples were carried forward to sequencing. The TCR beta CDR3 region was amplified with a multiplex PCR system whose first round of approximately 10 cycles used 32 V-gene forward primers and 13 J-gene reverse primers. The first PCR round was done with a QIAGEN Multiplex PCR Kit, and the primer sequences were filed in Chinese patent CN105087789A. Illumina universal primers were added in a second PCR round performed with the Phusion High-Fidelity PCR Kit. Sequencing of the TCR libraries was done on the Illumina HiSeq X Ten platform in paired-end mode with a 151 bp read length. As for how the authors treated the data: Cutadapt removed reads without multiplex PCR primers, PEAR merged read pairs, and MiXCR with default settings called CDR3 regions. Shannon entropy measured repertoire diversity, and clonality was calculated as one minus the Shannon entropy divided by the ln of the count of productive unique sequences. Clonotypes at a frequency of at least 0.5% were defined as dominant or high-frequency T-cell clones. TCRdb passed the public sequencing reads through fastp at Q25 and MiXCR, retaining productive beta sequences. A single entry per CDR3 protein holds the most common genes and DNA from its merged rows. Here the V and J calls rest on TCRdb's processing, not on the authors' analysis. This sample comprises roughly 23,000 distinct CDR3 sequences, 25% to 35% of them detected only once. The biggest ten clones account for about 4% of the sample.

The chain links TRBV7-3 with TRBJ2-2, and 7 bases in between align with TRBD1. Material for sequencing was lung tumor tissue. The receptor's source is a man in his forties with non-small cell lung cancer. The CDR3 loop reads CASSPRQGPANTGELFF. The DNA sequence follows: TGTGCCAGCAGCCCTCGACAGGGACCAGCGAACACCGGGGAGCTGTTTTTT. The variable domain in full, with residues beyond the CDR3 obtained from the reference TRBV7-3 and TRBJ2-2 genes, is GAGVSQTPSNKVTEKGKYVELRCDPISGHTALYWYRQSLGQGPEFLIYFQGTGAADDSGLPNDRFFAVRPEGSVSTLKIQRTERGDSAVYLCASSPRQGPANTGELFFGEGSRLTVL.